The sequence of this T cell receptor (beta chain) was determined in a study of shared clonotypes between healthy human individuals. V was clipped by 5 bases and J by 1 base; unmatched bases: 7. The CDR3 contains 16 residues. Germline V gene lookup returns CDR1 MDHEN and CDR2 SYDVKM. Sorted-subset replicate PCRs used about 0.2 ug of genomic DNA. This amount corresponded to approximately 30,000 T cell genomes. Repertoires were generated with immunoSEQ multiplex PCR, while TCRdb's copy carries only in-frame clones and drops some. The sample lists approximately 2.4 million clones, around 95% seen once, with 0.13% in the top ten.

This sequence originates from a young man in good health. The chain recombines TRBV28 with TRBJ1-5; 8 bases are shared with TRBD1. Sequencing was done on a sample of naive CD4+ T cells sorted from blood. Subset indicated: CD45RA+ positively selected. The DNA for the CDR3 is TGTGCCAGCAGTACCGGGACAGGTAGAAGCAATCAGCCCCAGCATTTT. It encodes CASSTGTGRSNQPQHF.